The rows below give T cell receptor beta chains drawn from one sample of a study of cytomegalovirus exposure and HLA in healthy donors. TCRdb keeps only in-frame clones here, not all; method: immunoSEQ multiplex PCR. The sample includes around 120,000 clones, around 75% seen only once; the top ten take 1.5% to 2%. The sample taken for sequencing was PBMCs. These receptor sequences come from a woman in her late teens or twenties in good health and CMV-seronegative. Each CDR3 is given with its conserved first and last residue. A D gene is named only where the DNA matches it firmly. Clone size, where shown, is once, few, many, or a class for clones that have expanded.

abundance | j_gene | d_gene | v_gene | CDR3aa | CDR3nt
NA | TRBJ1-2 | TRBD1 | TRBV28 | CASSRGSGQAHYGYTF | TGTGCCAGCAGCCGCGGATCGGGACAGGCCCACTATGGCTACACCTTC
once | TRBJ2-3 | TRBD2 | TRBV6-5 | CASSFLMGGRTDTQYF | TGTGCCAGCAGTTTCCTCATGGGAGGGCGCACAGATACGCAGTATTTT
few | TRBJ2-1 | TRBD2 | TRBV15 | CATSRDSGGANEQFF | TGTGCCACCAGCAGAGATAGCGGGGGGGCCAATGAGCAGTTCTTC
NA | TRBJ1-2 | TRBD1 | TRBV6-1 | CASSARQGNYGYTF | TGTGCCAGCAGCGCCAGACAGGGGAACTATGGCTACACCTTC
few | TRBJ2-1 | TRBD1 | TRBV6-1 | CAMKTGGGFNEQFF | TGTGCCATGAAGACAGGGGGAGGTTTCAATGAGCAGTTCTTC
NA | TRBJ2-5 | TRBD2 | TRBV30 | CAWSVAGGQETQYF | TGTGCCTGGAGCGTAGCGGGGGGCCAAGAGACCCAGTACTTC
NA | TRBJ1-5 | NA | TRBV5-8 | CASSSDQPQHF | TGTGCCAGCAGCTCGGATCAGCCCCAGCATTTT
NA | TRBJ2-3 | TRBD2 | TRBV19 | CASRASGGAYGDTQYF | TGTGCCAGTAGGGCTAGCGGGGGGGCATACGGAGATACGCAGTATTTT
NA | TRBJ2-7 | NA | TRBV6-5 | CASSYSQGGYEQYF | TGTGCCAGCAGTTACTCCCAGGGAGGCTACGAGCAGTACTTC
NA | TRBJ1-1 | NA | TRBV5-1 | CASSLARLNTEAFF | TGCGCCAGCAGCTTGGCGCGTTTGAACACTGAAGCTTTCTTT
NA | TRBJ1-1 | TRBD1 | TRBV10-3 | CAISESRTGGMNTEAFF | TGTGCCATCAGTGAGTCTAGGACAGGGGGCATGAACACTGAAGCTTTCTTT
NA | TRBJ1-5 | NA | TRBV19 | CASSQDSSSNQPQHF | TGTGCCAGTAGCCAGGACAGCAGTAGCAATCAGCCCCAGCATTTT
NA | TRBJ2-2 | NA | TRBV28 | CASSLAGLFEGTGELFF | TGTGCCAGCAGTTTAGCGGGACTCTTCGAGGGCACCGGGGAGCTGTTTTTT
NA | TRBJ2-7 | NA | TRBV28 | CASSSRTVSYEQYF | TGTGCCAGCAGTTCTCGAACAGTCTCCTACGAGCAGTACTTC
NA | TRBJ2-5 | NA | TRBV6-1 | CASSWGVLGETQYF | TGTGCCAGCAGTTGGGGGGTGCTGGGGGAGACCCAGTACTTC
few | TRBJ1-2 | NA | TRBV10-3 | CAISEPEQGPGYTF | TGTGCCATCAGTGAGCCGGAACAGGGACCAGGCTACACCTTC
few | TRBJ1-1 | NA | TRBV29-1 | CSVVVGAAEAFF | TGCAGCGTTGTAGTGGGGGCCGCTGAAGCTTTCTTT
NA | TRBJ1-5 | NA | TRBV6-5 | CASSPITGLNQPQHF | TGTGCCAGCAGTCCCATCACAGGGTTAAATCAGCCCCAGCATTTT
few | TRBJ1-3 | NA | TRBV29-1 | CSVEGAQGNSGNTIYF | TGCAGCGTTGAAGGGGCGCAGGGGAACTCTGGAAACACCATATATTTT
NA | TRBJ2-2 | TRBD1 | TRBV4-1 | CASSLRTGTDTGELFF | TGCGCCAGCAGCCTCCGGACAGGGACGGACACCGGGGAGCTGTTTTTT
NA | TRBJ1-1 | NA | TRBV6-1 | CASAGNYQASGF | TGTGCCAGCGCGGGCAACTATCAGGCCTCGGGCTTT
NA | TRBJ1-2 | NA | TRBV5-4 | CASSWKGVPGYTF | TGTGCCAGCAGCTGGAAGGGGGTTCCTGGCTACACCTTC
NA | TRBJ2-1 | TRBD2 | TRBV6-1 | CASSEGLAGAGEQFF | TGTGCCAGCAGTGAAGGTCTAGCGGGGGCTGGGGAGCAGTTCTTC
NA | TRBJ1-2 | NA | TRBV15 | CATSREGGGGYTF | TGTGCCACCAGCAGAGAGGGCGGGGGTGGCTACACCTTC
NA | TRBJ2-2 | NA | TRBV4-2 | CASSRDGGGELFF | TGTGCCAGCAGCCGGGACGGGGGCGGGGAGCTGTTTTTT
NA | TRBJ2-2 | TRBD1 | TRBV5-1 | CASGTGLGGRVNGELFF | TGCGCCAGCGGGACCGGGCTAGGGGGCCGGGTCAACGGGGAGCTGTTTTTT
NA | TRBJ2-7 | NA | TRBV28 | CASSLRNVRREQYF | TGTGCCAGCAGCCTTCGTAACGTTCGGAGGGAGCAGTACTTC
NA | TRBJ2-3 | NA | TRBV11-2 | CASRTGTSTDTQYF | TGTGCCAGCCGAACGGGGACTAGCACAGATACGCAGTATTTT